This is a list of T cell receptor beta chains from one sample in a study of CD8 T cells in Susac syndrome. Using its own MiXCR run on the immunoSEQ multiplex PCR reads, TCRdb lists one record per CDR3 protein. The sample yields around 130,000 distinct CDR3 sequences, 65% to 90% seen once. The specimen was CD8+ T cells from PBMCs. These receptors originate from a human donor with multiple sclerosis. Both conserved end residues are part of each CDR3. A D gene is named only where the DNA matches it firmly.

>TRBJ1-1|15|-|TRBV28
CASSSRGAPNTEAFF
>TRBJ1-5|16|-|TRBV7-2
CASSFSRGLGNQPQHF
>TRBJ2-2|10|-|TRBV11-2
CASSGGELFF
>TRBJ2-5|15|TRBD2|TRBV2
CASRPTSGAQETQYF
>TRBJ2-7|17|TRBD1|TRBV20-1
CSATETDWTGTTYEQYF
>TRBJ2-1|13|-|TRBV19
CASSIMGFNEQFF
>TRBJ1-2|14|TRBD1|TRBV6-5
CASTTTGYPMGYTF
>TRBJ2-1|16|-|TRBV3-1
CASSQGDSYIINEQFF
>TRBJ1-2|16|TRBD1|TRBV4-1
CASSQEAETGLYGYTF
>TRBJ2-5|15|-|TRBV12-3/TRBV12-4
CASTPLGGWTETQYF
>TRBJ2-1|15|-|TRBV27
CASSLSTGMANEQFF
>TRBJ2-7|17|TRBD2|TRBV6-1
CASSEEEDGGAYYEQYF
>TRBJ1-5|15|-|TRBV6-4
CASRPTAYSNQPQHF
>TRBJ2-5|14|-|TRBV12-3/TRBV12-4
CASSRDNNVETQYF
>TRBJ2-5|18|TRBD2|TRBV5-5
CASSLGTSGSKPGETQYF
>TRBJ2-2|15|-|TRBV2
CASTPGTEDTGELFF
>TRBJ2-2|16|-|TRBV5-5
CASSADSISNTGELFF
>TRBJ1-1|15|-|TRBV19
CASSPTPGAGTEAFF
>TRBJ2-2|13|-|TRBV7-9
CASSAPYPGELFF
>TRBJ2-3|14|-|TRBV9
CASSVAGSTDTQYF
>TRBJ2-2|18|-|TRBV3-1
CASSQERWTSIYTGELFF
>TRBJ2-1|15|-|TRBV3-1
CASSPVPGSYNEQFF
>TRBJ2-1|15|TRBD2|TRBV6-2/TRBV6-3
CASRITGTSGNEQFF
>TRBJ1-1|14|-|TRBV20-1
CSARVPSGETEAFF
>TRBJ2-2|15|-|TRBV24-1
CATVAGTGKTGELFF
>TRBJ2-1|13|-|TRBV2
CASLDRIGNEQFF
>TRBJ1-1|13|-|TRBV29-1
CSVVGGSNTEAFF
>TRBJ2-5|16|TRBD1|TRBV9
CASSVDSGGGRETQYF
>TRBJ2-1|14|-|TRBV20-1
CSARDQEGTNEQFF
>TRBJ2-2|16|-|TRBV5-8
CASSPEEGLNTGELFF
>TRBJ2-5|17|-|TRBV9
CASSVDEHRVQQETQYF
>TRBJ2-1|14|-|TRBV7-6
CASSLAGNLNEQFF
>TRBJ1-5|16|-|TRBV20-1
CSARKTGSEAVGPQHF
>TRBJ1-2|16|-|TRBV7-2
CASSLGLQGPHYGYTF
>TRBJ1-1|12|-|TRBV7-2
CASSLGAGEAFF
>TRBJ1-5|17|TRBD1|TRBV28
CASTLFGVGQVDQPQHF
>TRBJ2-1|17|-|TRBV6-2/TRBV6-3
CASSPSGRAVIYNEQFF
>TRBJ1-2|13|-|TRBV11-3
CASSFPGGYGYTF
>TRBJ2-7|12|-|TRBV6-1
CASSPDAYEQYF
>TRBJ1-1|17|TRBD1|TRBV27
CASSYSSGTGVNTEAFF
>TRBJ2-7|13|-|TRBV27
CASRRGISYEQYF
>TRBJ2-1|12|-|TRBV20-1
CSARGFYNEQFF
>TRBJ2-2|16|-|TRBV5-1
CASSVAGPLNTGELFF
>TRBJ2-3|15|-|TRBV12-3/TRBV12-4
CASSTPFPGMGTQYF
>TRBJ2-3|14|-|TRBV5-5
CASSLGGGTDTQYF
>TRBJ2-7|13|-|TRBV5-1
CASSYTGGYEQYF
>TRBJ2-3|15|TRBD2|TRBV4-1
CASSQGGGKGDTQYF
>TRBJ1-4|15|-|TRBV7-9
CASSYPTEAGEKLFF
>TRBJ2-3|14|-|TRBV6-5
CASRLSVTTDTQYF
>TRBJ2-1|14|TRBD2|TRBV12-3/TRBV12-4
CASSFGAGTSEQFF
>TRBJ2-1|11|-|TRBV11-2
CASSGYNEQFF
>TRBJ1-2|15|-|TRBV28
CASSSLPTANYGYTF
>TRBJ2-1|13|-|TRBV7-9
CATSRGGYNEQFF
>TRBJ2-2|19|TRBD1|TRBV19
CASKVYSSPGGPNTGELFF
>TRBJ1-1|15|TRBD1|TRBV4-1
CASSLPRQGSAEAFF